One and the same sample provided the 29 T cell receptor beta chains below, sequenced in a study of blood T cell repertoires in COVID-19. The repertoire was sequenced with immunoSEQ multiplex PCR; TCRdb's copy has only in-frame clones and lacks some. The sample comprises approximately 140,000 clones, 85% to 90% of which are singletons, and roughly 12% rests with the top ten. The sequencing input was peripheral blood. These receptors were obtained from a man between 18 and 29 years old with COVID-19, enrolled during active disease.

This chain links TRBV15 with TRBJ1-3; D gene uncertain. Looked up from germline, CDR1 is LNHNV and CDR2 is YYDKDF (reference sequence). V was trimmed by 0 bases and J by 8 bases, leaving 14 bases between them. CDR3 length: 15 residues. The CDR3 sequence: CATSRDRLKGDTIYF. The CDR3 coding sequence is TGTGCCACCAGCAGAGATCGCCTGAAAGGAGACACCATATATTTT.

This clone turned up a few times. V usage is TRBV6-6 and J usage is TRBJ1-5, with D possibly being TRBD1 (5 bases). Germline CDR1 reads MNHNY; CDR2 reads SVGAGI (reference sequence). V lost 2 bases and J 2 bases, leaving 10 bases between the germline ends. CDR3 length equals 15 residues. CDR3 in amino acids: CASSYVTVRNQPQHF. CDR3 DNA sequence: TGTGCCAGCAGTTACGTGACAGTTCGCAATCAGCCCCAGCATTTT.

The chain couples TRBV3-1 (or the pseudogene TRBV3-2) to TRBJ2-1; TRBD2 aligns across 10 bases. Losses at the gene ends were 0 bases for V and 15 bases for J; bases not matched to a gene: 8. The CDR3 sequence is 14 residues long. Per germline, CDR1 LGHDT and CDR2 YNNKEL (reference sequence). The CDR3 here is CASSQDSAGGPRFF. CDR3 bases: TGTGCCAGCAGCCAAGATTCAGCGGGAGGGCCGAGGTTCTTC.

This chain uses TRBV5-6 with TRBJ2-7; 7 bases fit TRBD1. Germline V gives CDR1 SGHDT, CDR2 YYEEEE. Germline trimming cut 4 bases from V and 5 bases from J; bases unmatched to any gene: 9. The CDR3 is 14 residues long. CDR3 coding DNA: TGTGCCAGCAGCATCCGGGACAGTGGCAACGAGCAGTACTTC. This sequence encodes CASSIRDSGNEQYF.

The rearrangement joins TRBV7-2 to TRBJ2-7; 8 bases map to TRBD2. Germline assignment: CDR1 SGHTA and CDR2 FQGNSA. The CDR3 is 16 amino acids. The ends lost 1 base at V and 1 base at J; junction bases unmatched: 6. The CDR3 is CASSLVRASGSYEQYF. The CDR3 DNA is TGTGCCAGCAGCTTAGTTAGGGCTAGCGGGTCCTACGAGCAGTACTTC.

For this clone: The junction and the germline gene differ at one end; a read error may be behind it. This chain links TRBV5-1 with TRBJ1-4; 9 nucleotides align to TRBD1. CDR3 length equals 15 residues. Per germline, CDR1 SGHRS and CDR2 YFSETQ. The CDR3 is CASSRTGVTNEKLLF. The CDR3 nucleotides read TGCGCCAGCAGCAGGACAGGGGTCACTAATGAAAAACTGCTTTTT.

This chain links TRBV9 with TRBJ2-7, with 8 bases matching TRBD1. This CDR3 comprises 14 residues. The ends lost 3 bases at V and 5 bases at J; junction bases unmatched: 7. CDR1 and CDR2 from the germline V gene are SGDLS and YYNGEE. CDR3 sequence reads: CASSAQGQGDEQYF. CDR3 in DNA: TGTGCCAGCAGCGCCCAAGGACAGGGTGACGAGCAGTACTTC.

V and J are TRBV15 and TRBJ1-3; TRBD1 matches 8 bases. The ends lost 5 bases at V and 0 bases at J; junction bases unmatched: 6. Germline V gives CDR1 LNHNV, CDR2 YYDKDF (reference sequence). The CDR3 loop spans 16 amino acids. The CDR3 region has the DNA TGTGCCACCAGCGAGGACAGGGTTTCCTCTGGAAACACCATATATTTT. The encoded protein is CATSEDRVSSGNTIYF.

The chain joins TRBV28 to TRBJ1-4, with D possibly TRBD1 on 5 matching bases. This CDR3 is 15 amino acids long. CDR1 is MDHEN and CDR2 is SYDVKM in the germline V gene. V dropped 0 bases and J dropped 0 bases, with 5 bases sitting between them. DNA of the CDR3: TGTGCCAGCAGTTTATGGGGGCCAACTAATGAAAAACTGTTTTTT. It specifies CASSLWGPTNEKLFF.

CDR3 nucleotide sequence: TGTGCCTGGAGTGTAACAGGGCGGGACGAGCAGTACTTC. Translation: CAWSVTGRDEQYF. The chain links TRBV30 to TRBJ2-7, with D possibly TRBD1 on 6 matching bases. The ends were cut back, 0 bases at V and 5 bases at J, with 11 bases in the middle. Germline CDR1 reads GTSNPN; CDR2 reads SVGIG (reference sequence). The CDR3 is made up of 13 amino acids. Combining the CDR3 with reference TRBV30 and TRBJ2-7 gives the whole variable domain SQTIHQWPATLVQPVGSPLSLECTVEGTSNPNLYWYRQAAGRGLQLLFYSVGIGQISSEVPQNLSASRPQDRQFILSSKKLLLSDSGFYLCAWSVTGRDEQYFGPGTRLTVT.

This chain uses TRBV13 with TRBJ1-5, with 10 bases identical to TRBD1. The junction had 4 bases not matched to a gene; V was cut back by 5 bases and J by 6 bases. This CDR3 contains 14 residues. Per germline, CDR1 PRHDT and CDR2 FYEKMQ (reference sequence). For the CDR3, the DNA is TGTGCCAGCAGCATCGGGACAGGGGTTCAGCCCCAGCATTTT. This gives the protein CASSIGTGVQPQHF.

Comment on this clone: The junction shows a germline mismatch at one end, possibly a read error. V gene TRBV5-4 combines with J gene TRBJ2-7, with a weak D call TRBD2 (6 bases). This CDR3 contains 14 residues. Germline-derived CDR1 and CDR2 are SGHNT and YYREEE (reference sequence). The CDR3 bases are TGTGCCAGCAGCTTGGCCGGGACTTCCTCCGAGCAGTACTTC. As protein: CASSLAGTSSEQYF.

This clone showed up just once. The rearrangement uses TRBV28 and TRBJ2-5, with 8 nucleotides matching TRBD2. The CDR3 is 15 residues long. V trimming: 2 bases; J trimming: 2 bases; junction bases outside the gene matches: 4. Germline V lookup: CDR1 MDHEN, CDR2 SYDVKM. CDR3: CASSLRGTRQETQYF. The CDR3 DNA follows: TGTGCCAGCAGTTTAAGGGGGACTAGACAAGAGACCCAGTACTTC.

The rearrangement joins TRBV5-1 to TRBJ1-1; D might be TRBD1 (5 bases). The CDR3 extends over 14 amino acids. Between the trimmed V and J ends, which lost 0 bases and 4 bases, there was a span of 10 bases. The germline V gene has CDR1 SGHRS and CDR2 YFSETQ. The CDR3: CASSLGGGATEAFF. DNA for the CDR3: TGCGCCAGCAGCTTGGGCGGAGGGGCCACTGAAGCTTTCTTT.

This clone was picked up a small number of times. The chain is built from TRBV5-1 and TRBJ1-6; 7 bases agree with TRBD1. Germline-derived CDR1 and CDR2 are SGHRS and YFSETQ. V gave up 4 bases and J gave up 9 bases; unmatched junction bases: 7. The CDR3 length is 14 residues. The CDR3 sequence: CASSPGQQGSPLHF. The CDR3 nucleotides read TGCGCCAGCAGCCCGGGACAGCAAGGTTCACCCCTCCACTTT.

The chain recombines TRBV27 with TRBJ2-7; TRBD1 aligns across 11 bases. Germline V lookup: CDR1 MNHEY, CDR2 SMNVEV (reference sequence). The length of the CDR3 is 19 residues. With V trimmed by 4 bases and J by 2 bases, 16 bases remained unmatched. CDR3 sequence (DNA): TGTGCCAGCAGTTCTCCCCGGGACAGGGGGTCGCAGCCTACCTACGAGCAGTACTTC. It yields the protein CASSSPRDRGSQPTYEQYF.

The gene calls are TRBV4-3 and TRBJ2-7; D is undetermined. The V gene's germline CDR1 is LGHNA and CDR2 YSLEER. V lost 0 bases and J 4 bases, leaving 13 bases between the germline ends. There are 15 residues in the CDR3. The CDR3 sequence is CASSQEGSQFYEQYF. DNA for the CDR3: TGCGCCAGCAGCCAAGAGGGCTCTCAATTTTACGAGCAGTACTTC.

The chain employs TRBV6-5 and TRBJ1-1, with TRBD1 matching 7 bases. Trimming cost V 6 bases and J 4 bases; bases outside gene matches: 5. CDR1 is MNHEY, CDR2 SVGAGI, per germline. CDR3 length: 13 residues. Here the CDR3 DNA reads TGTGCCAGCAGGGAGGGACAGCCCACTGAAGCTTTCTTT. Its translation: CASREGQPTEAFF.

About this clone: An end of the junction differs from the germline gene, which may be a read error. V gene TRBV6-5 combines with J gene TRBJ1-1; D gene unclear. The CDR3 totals 12 residues. CDR1 and CDR2 (germline): MNHEY, SVGAGI. The CDR3 DNA follows: TGTGCCAGCAGTCCGGACTACACTGAGGCTTTCTTT. This gives the protein CASSPDYTEAFF.

V is TRBV30 and J is TRBJ2-6; D is perhaps TRBD2 (5 bases). V was clipped by 1 base and J by 6 bases, with 28 bases between them. CDR1 is GTSNPN and CDR2 is SVGIG in the germline V gene (reference sequence). The CDR3 extends over 20 amino acids. CDR3 region: CAWSAFSGAFFPGMANVLTF. Here the CDR3 DNA reads TGTGCCTGGAGTGCGTTTTCGGGCGCCTTCTTCCCCGGGATGGCCAACGTCCTGACTTTC.

Remarks on this clone: Other DNA variants within this sample encode the same CDR3. The chain employs TRBV5-1 and TRBJ2-7, with 16 positions matching TRBD2. Germline loops: CDR1 SGHRS, CDR2 YFSETQ. The J segment lost 2 bases and the V segment lost 4 bases, leaving 3 bases of the junction unmatched. This CDR3 has 16 residues. The CDR3 sequence: CASSPGTSGRAYEQYF. The CDR3, as DNA: TGCGCCAGCAGCCCCGGGACTAGCGGGAGGGCCTACGAGCAGTACTTC.

The chain has TRBV28 and TRBJ2-2, with TRBD2 identical over 7 bases. Germline values: CDR1 MDHEN, CDR2 SYDVKM. The CDR3 sequence is 13 residues long. J gave up 4 bases and V 7 bases, and 3 bases lay outside the gene matches. CDR3 residues: CASTPGGTGELFF. In DNA form, the CDR3 reads TGTGCCAGCACCCCGGGGGGCACCGGGGAGCTGTTTTTT.

This clone was seen just once. CDR3 region: CAWSGTSGRFYNEQFF. The DNA of the CDR3 is TGTGCCTGGAGTGGGACTAGCGGGAGGTTCTACAATGAGCAGTTCTTC. The V and J genes are TRBV30 and TRBJ2-1; TRBD2 aligns across 14 bases. CDR1 is GTSNPN and CDR2 is SVGIG in the germline V gene (reference sequence). Trimming at V came to 1 base and at J to 3 bases, leaving 2 bases not matched to a gene. The CDR3 is 16 residues long.

The V call is TRBV11-2, the J call TRBJ2-3; 10 nucleotides match TRBD2. Germline CDR1 SGHAT, CDR2 FQNNGV. This CDR3 is 17 amino acids long. V lost 1 base, J lost 0 bases, and 4 bases stayed unmatched. In DNA, the CDR3 is TGTGCCAGCAGCTTAGTAGGACTAGCGGAAAGCACAGATACGCAGTATTTT. It encodes CASSLVGLAESTDTQYF.

The chain links TRBV9 to TRBJ2-1, with D perhaps matching TRBD1 (5 bases). The germline CDR1 and CDR2 sequences are SGDLS and YYNGEE. The CDR3 covers 15 residues. V was pared by 4 bases and J by 9 bases, with 20 bases between. CDR3 residues: CASSLRPRDIREQFF. The CDR3 region has the DNA TGTGCCAGCAGCTTGCGGCCCAGGGATATCCGTGAGCAGTTCTTC.

The gene calls are TRBV11-2 and TRBJ2-5, with D possibly matching TRBD1 (6 bases). The CDR3 runs to 15 residues. Trimming shortened V by 4 bases and J by 4 bases, and 16 bases separated the two germline ends. Germline CDR1 reads SGHAT; CDR2 reads FQNNGV. This CDR3 reads CASSSIRGLSETQYF. The CDR3 nucleotides are TGTGCCAGCAGCTCCATCAGGGGTTTATCAGAGACCCAGTACTTC.

The chain is built from TRBV7-2 and TRBJ2-7; weak D call: TRBD1 (6 bases). Germline assignment: CDR1 SGHTA and CDR2 FQGNSA. The CDR3 runs 15 residues. V was pared by 5 bases and J by 0 bases, with 14 bases between. The CDR3 nucleotides are TGTGCCAGCAGCGGGAGTACAGGGAGCTCCTACGAGCAGTACTTC. The encoded protein is CASSGSTGSSYEQYF.

The chain joins TRBV5-5 to TRBJ2-7, with TRBD1 identical over 7 bases. The CDR3 sequence is 12 residues long. The trim removed 4 bases at V and 7 bases at J, leaving 5 bases unmatched. From germline, CDR1 is SGHKS and CDR2 YYEKEE (reference sequence). As DNA, the CDR3 is TGTGCCAGCAGCCGTACAGGGGAGGAGCAGTACTTC. Its translation is CASSRTGEEQYF. The complete variable domain, with remaining parts taken from reference TRBV5-5 and TRBJ2-7, reads DAGVTQSPTHLIKTRGQQVTLRCSPISGHKSVSWYQQVLGQGPQFIFQYYEKEERGRGNFPDRFSARQFPNYSSELNVNALLLGDSALYLCASSRTGEEQYFGPGTRLTVT.

The chain links TRBV15 to TRBJ1-1; D is unresolved. The CDR3 is made up of 17 amino acids. From germline, CDR1 is LNHNV and CDR2 YYDKDF (reference sequence). The V gene lost 1 base and the J gene lost 6 bases, with 21 bases spanning the gap. The CDR3 reads CATSRGAGLGTHPEAFF. In DNA, the CDR3 is TGTGCCACCAGCAGAGGGGCGGGTTTGGGCACACACCCTGAAGCTTTCTTT.